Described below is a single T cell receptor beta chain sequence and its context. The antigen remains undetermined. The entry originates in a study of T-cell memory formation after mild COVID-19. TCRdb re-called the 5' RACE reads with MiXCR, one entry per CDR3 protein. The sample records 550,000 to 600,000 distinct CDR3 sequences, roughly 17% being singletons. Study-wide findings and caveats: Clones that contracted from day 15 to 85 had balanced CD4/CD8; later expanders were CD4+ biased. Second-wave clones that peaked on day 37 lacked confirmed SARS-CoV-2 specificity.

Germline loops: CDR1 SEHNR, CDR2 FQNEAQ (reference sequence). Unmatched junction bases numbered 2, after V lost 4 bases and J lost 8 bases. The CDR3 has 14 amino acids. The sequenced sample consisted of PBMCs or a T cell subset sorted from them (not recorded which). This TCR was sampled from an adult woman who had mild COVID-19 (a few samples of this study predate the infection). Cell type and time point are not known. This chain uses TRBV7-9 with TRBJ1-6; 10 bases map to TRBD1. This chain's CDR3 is CASSSTGGDSPLHF. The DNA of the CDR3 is TGTGCCAGCAGCTCGACAGGGGGCGATTCACCCCTCCACTTT. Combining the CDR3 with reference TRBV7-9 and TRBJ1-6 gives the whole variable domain DTGVSQNPRHKITKRGQNVTFRCDPISEHNRLYWYRQTLGQGPEFLTYFQNEAQLEKSRLLSDRFSAERPKGSFSTLEIQRTEQGDSAMYLCASSSTGGDSPLHFGNGTRLTVT.